The entry below gives a single T cell receptor (beta chain) sequence along with its context. Its antigen is unknown. This sample is drawn from a study of beta chain features in type 1 diabetes. Looking at the study overall: The study found patients and healthy donors alike in age, gender and cell yields. The study examined roughly 110,000,000 sorted cells across all samples. Study-level results: Cells that show high TCR expression could be over-represented by cDNA sequencing. All four CD4+ subsets of Type 1 diabetes patients contained TCRB CDR3s that were moderately but significantly shorter.

V lost 5 bases and J 5 bases, leaving 15 bases between the germline ends. This CDR3 contains 14 residues. In germline, CDR1 is SGHAT, CDR2 FQNNGV. What was sequenced were expressed TCRB transcripts, since all of the isolated RNA had been reverse transcribed. Mean read depth for naive, central memory and regulatory T cell samples was approximately 3.57 million reads. Profiled with immunoSEQ multiplex PCR; TCRdb holds only in-frame clones, not every one. The repertoire has more than 300,000 clones, 9.6% of them found once; the top ten carry about 0.6%. The TCR comes from a man in his thirties or forties with type 1 diabetes. This chain uses TRBV11-2 with TRBJ1-2; D gene unclear. Sample: central memory CD4+ T cells from blood. The CDR3 coding sequence is TGTGCCAGCAGCGGCCCTGGGCAACCTTATGGCTACACCTTC. This translates into CASSGPGQPYGYTF.